These T cell receptor beta chains were read from a single sample in a study of tumor-infiltrating lymphocytes in localized non-small cell lung cancer. Produced via immunoSEQ multiplex PCR; TCRdb's table is partial and in-frame only. The sample shows 12,000 or so clones, 84% of them seen only once. Sequences were obtained from lung tumor tissue. These receptor sequences come from a human donor with non-small cell lung cancer. Both conserved end residues are part of each CDR3. Each record gives: V gene, J gene, D gene, clone size, CDR3 length, CDR3 DNA, CDR3 protein. D genes are given only for firm matches. Rows may omit the clone size; those that give it use once, few, many or a size class.

TRBV4-2	TRBJ2-1	TRBD2	-	14	TGTGCCAGCGACGCGGGGGGGGCCTACAATGAGCAGTTCTTC	CASDAGGAYNEQFF
TRBV7-6	TRBJ1-1	TRBD1	-	14	TGTGCCAGCAGCCCGACAGGGATGAACACTGAAGCTTTCTTT	CASSPTGMNTEAFF
TRBV7-2	TRBJ2-7	-	-	15	TGTGCCAGCAGCCCCCTAGGGGGGGCAACCTACGAGCAGTACTTC	CASSPLGGATYEQYF
TRBV11-3	TRBJ2-3	-	-	15	TGTGCCAGCAGCCCCGGGGGAGGACCCACAGATACGCAGTATTTT	CASSPGGGPTDTQYF
TRBV29-1	TRBJ2-7	TRBD1	-	11	TGCAGCGTTGGAAGGGGGCGAGAACAGTACTTC	CSVGRGREQYF
TRBV15	TRBJ2-7	-	-	15	TGTGCCACCAGCAGAAAACCTAGTTTCAATGACGAGCAGTACTTC	CATSRKPSFNDEQYF
TRBV7-3	TRBJ2-1	-	-	13	TGTGCCAGCAGCTTAATGCGCGAGAATGAGCAGTTCTTC	CASSLMRENEQFF
TRBV2	TRBJ2-7	-	-	12	TGTGCCAGCAGGCCGAGTATTCGGGAGCAGTACTTC	CASRPSIREQYF
TRBV19	TRBJ2-2	-	-	15	TGTGCCAGTAGTATACCTAGGTCGGGCGCCGGGGAGCTGTTTTTT	CASSIPRSGAGELFF
TRBV7-9	TRBJ1-1	TRBD1	-	18	TGTGCCAGCAGCTTAGAGGCTCAGGGGGCAGATCTGAACACTGAAGCTTTCTTT	CASSLEAQGADLNTEAFF
TRBV15	TRBJ2-2	TRBD1	-	17	TGTGCCACCAGCCCATTACCGGGACAGACAAACACCGGGGAGCTGTTTTTT	CATSPLPGQTNTGELFF
TRBV12-5	TRBJ2-3	TRBD2	-	17	TGTGCTAGTGGTCCGGGGACTAGCGGGAGGGTGGGAGATACGCAGTATTTT	CASGPGTSGRVGDTQYF
TRBV7-9	TRBJ2-7	TRBD2	once	15	TGTGCCAGCAGTCCTTCAGCGGGGGCTTCTTACGAGCAGTACTTC	CASSPSAGASYEQYF
TRBV6-5	TRBJ2-1	-	-	14	TGTGCCAGCAGTTACTCAGGGTTGGAGGATGAGCAGTTCTTC	CASSYSGLEDEQFF